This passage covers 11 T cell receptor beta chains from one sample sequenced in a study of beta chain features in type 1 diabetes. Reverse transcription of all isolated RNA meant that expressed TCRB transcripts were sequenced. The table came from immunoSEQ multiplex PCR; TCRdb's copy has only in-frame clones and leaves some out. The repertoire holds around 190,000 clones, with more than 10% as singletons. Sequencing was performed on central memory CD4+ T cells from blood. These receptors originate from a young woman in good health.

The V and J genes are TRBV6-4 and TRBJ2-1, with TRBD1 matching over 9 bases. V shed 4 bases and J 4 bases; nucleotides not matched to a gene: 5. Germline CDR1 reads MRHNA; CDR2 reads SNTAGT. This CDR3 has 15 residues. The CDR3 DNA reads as TGTGCCAGCAGTGGCGGGACAGGGTCTTACAATGAGCAGTTCTTC. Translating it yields CASSGGTGSYNEQFF.

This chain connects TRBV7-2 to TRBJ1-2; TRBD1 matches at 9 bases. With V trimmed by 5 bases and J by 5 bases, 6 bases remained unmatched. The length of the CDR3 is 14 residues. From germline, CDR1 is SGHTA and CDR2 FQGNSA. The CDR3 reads CASSTGQGLYGYTF. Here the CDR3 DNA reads TGTGCCAGCAGCACGGGACAGGGATTGTATGGCTACACCTTC.

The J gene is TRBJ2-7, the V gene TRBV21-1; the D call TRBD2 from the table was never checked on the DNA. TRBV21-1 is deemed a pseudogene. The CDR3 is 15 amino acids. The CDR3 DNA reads TGTGCCAGCAGCCAGAGACGGAGCCGCTCCTACGAGCAGTACTTC. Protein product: CASSQRRSRSYEQYF.

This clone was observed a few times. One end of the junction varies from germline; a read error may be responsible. The CDR3 sequence is CASSQEAIAGGLRETQYF. The CDR3 DNA follows: TGCGCCAGCAGCCAAGAAGCGATAGCGGGAGGGCTCCGGGAGACCCAGTACTTC. The chain uses TRBV5-4 and TRBJ2-5; TRBD2 matches at 11 bases. The CDR3 consists of 18 residues. Germline assignment: CDR1 SGHNT and CDR2 YYREEE (reference sequence).

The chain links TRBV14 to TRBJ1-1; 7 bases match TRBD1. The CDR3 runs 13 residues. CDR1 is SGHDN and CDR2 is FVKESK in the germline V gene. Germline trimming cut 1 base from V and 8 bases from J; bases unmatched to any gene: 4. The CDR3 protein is CASSQVRGREAFF. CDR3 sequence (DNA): TGTGCCAGCAGCCAAGTCAGGGGGAGAGAAGCTTTCTTT.

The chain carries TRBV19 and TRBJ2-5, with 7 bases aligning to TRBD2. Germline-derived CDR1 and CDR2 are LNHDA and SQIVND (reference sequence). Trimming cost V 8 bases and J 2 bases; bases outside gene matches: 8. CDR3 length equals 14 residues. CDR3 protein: CASAVAGNQETQYF. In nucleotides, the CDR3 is TGTGCCAGTGCCGTAGCGGGTAATCAAGAGACCCAGTACTTC.

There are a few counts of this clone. CDR3 DNA: TGTGCCAGCAGTCTACAGGTCTCCTACGAGCAGTACTTC. Translated: CASSLQVSYEQYF. V and J are TRBV2 and TRBJ2-7; TRBD1 is a possible D gene (5 bases). The CDR3 is 13 residues long. Per germline, CDR1 SNHLY and CDR2 FYNNEI. With 5 bases removed from V and 0 bases from J, the gap between germline ends came to 8 bases.

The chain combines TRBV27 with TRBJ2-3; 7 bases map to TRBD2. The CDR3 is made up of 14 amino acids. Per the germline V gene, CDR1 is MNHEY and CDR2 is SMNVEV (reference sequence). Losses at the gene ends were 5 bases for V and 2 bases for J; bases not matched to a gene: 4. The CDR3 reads CASSLAALTDTQYF. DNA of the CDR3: TGTGCCAGCAGTCTAGCGGCCCTCACAGATACGCAGTATTTT.

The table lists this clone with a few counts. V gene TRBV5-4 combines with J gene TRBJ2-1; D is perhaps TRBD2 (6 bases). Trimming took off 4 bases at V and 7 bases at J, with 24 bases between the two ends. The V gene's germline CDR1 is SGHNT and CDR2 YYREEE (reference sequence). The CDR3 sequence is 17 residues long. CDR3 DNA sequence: TGTGCCAGCAGCCTAACACTTAGCGGTCCAGGAAGAAATGAGCAGTTCTTC. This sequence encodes CASSLTLSGPGRNEQFF.

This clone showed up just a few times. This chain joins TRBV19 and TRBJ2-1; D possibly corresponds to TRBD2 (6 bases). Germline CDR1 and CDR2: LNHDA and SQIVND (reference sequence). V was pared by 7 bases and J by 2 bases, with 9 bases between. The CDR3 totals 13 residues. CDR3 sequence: CASISGAYNEQFF. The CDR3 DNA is TGTGCCAGTATTTCGGGAGCCTACAATGAGCAGTTCTTC.

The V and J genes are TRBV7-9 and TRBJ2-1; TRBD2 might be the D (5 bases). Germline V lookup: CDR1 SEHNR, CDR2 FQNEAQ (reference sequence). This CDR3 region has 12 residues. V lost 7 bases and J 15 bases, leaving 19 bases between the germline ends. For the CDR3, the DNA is TGTGCCAGCACCTTGGTGTACGGACTTTGGTTCTTC. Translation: CASTLVYGLWFF.